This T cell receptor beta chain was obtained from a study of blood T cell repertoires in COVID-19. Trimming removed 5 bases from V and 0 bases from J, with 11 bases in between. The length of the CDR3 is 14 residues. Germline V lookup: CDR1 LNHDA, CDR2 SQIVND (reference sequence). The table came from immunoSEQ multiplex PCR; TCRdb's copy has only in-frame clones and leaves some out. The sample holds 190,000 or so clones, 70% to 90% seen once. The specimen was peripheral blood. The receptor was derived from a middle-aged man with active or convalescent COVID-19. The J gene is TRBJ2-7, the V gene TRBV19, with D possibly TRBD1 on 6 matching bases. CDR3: CASSFGQSSYEQYF. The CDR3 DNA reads TGTGCCAGTAGTTTTGGACAGAGCTCCTACGAGCAGTACTTC.